These T cell receptor beta chains were read from a single sample in a study of identical twins. TCRdb reprocessed the 5' RACE reads via MiXCR and lists one record per CDR3 protein. The sample holds fewer than 550,000 distinct CDR3 sequences, roughly an eighth seen once. The sample also formed part of further work on yellow fever vaccine responses in identical twins.

Material for sequencing was CD4+ T cells sorted from blood. The receptors come from a woman between 18 and 29 years old in good health. The CDR3 runs from the conserved cysteine through the conserved F or W. The D gene is left open where the match is weak. Size values are once, few and many counts, or a class for expanded clones, and some rows have none.

v_gene: TRBV12-3/TRBV12-4; j_gene: TRBJ2-7; abundance: .; d_gene: .; CDR3nt: TGTGCCAGCAGTTTCCGGGTGGTCTACGAGCAGTACTTC; CDR3aa: CASSFRVVYEQYF
v_gene: TRBV7-9; j_gene: TRBJ2-7; abundance: .; d_gene: .; CDR3nt: TGTGCCAGCAGCTTAGCCGCCAGGGCAGGCGAGCAGTACTTC; CDR3aa: CASSLAARAGEQYF
v_gene: TRBV5-1; j_gene: TRBJ2-2; abundance: many; d_gene: TRBD1; CDR3nt: TGCGCCAGCAGCTTTACAGGGGAGACCGGGGAGCTGTTTTTT; CDR3aa: CASSFTGETGELFF
v_gene: TRBV12-3/TRBV12-4; j_gene: TRBJ2-3; abundance: few; d_gene: TRBD2; CDR3nt: TGTGCCAGCAGTTTGGAGCGGGGGGGGACCACAGATACGCAGTATTTT; CDR3aa: CASSLERGGTTDTQYF
v_gene: TRBV5-6; j_gene: TRBJ2-1; abundance: .; d_gene: TRBD2; CDR3nt: TGTGCCAGCAGCTTGGCGGGTAGCGGGAGGGCCGATGAGTTCTTC; CDR3aa: CASSLAGSGRADEFF
v_gene: TRBV20-1; j_gene: TRBJ2-3; abundance: few; d_gene: TRBD1; CDR3nt: TGCAGTGCTAGGAGGGACAGATCCAGCACAGATACGCAGTATTTT; CDR3aa: CSARRDRSSTDTQYF
v_gene: TRBV2; j_gene: TRBJ2-1; abundance: .; d_gene: TRBD2; CDR3nt: TGTGCCAGCAGGTCCAGACTAGCGGGTGACAATGAGCAGTTCTTC; CDR3aa: CASRSRLAGDNEQFF
v_gene: TRBV6-4; j_gene: TRBJ2-3; abundance: .; d_gene: TRBD2; CDR3nt: TGTGCCAGCAGCCCCCTCGCGGGGGGGCTTGATACGCAGTATTTT; CDR3aa: CASSPLAGGLDTQYF
v_gene: TRBV2; j_gene: TRBJ2-3; abundance: .; d_gene: .; CDR3nt: TGTGCCACCAATACGCCGGGACCAAGCACAGATACGCAGTATTTT; CDR3aa: CATNTPGPSTDTQYF
v_gene: TRBV20-1; j_gene: TRBJ1-6; abundance: few; d_gene: TRBD1; CDR3nt: TGCAGTGCTAGAGATTGGGGACAGTCTAATTCACCCCTCCACTTT; CDR3aa: CSARDWGQSNSPLHF
v_gene: TRBV7-2; j_gene: TRBJ2-3; abundance: many; d_gene: TRBD2; CDR3nt: TGTGCCAGCAGCCTCGGACTAGCCACAGATACGCAGTATTTT; CDR3aa: CASSLGLATDTQYF
v_gene: TRBV10-3; j_gene: TRBJ2-3; abundance: few; d_gene: .; CDR3nt: TGTGCCATCAGTTCTCCTAGCACAGATACGCAGTATTTT; CDR3aa: CAISSPSTDTQYF
v_gene: TRBV5-1; j_gene: TRBJ2-3; abundance: .; d_gene: .; CDR3nt: TGCGCCAGCAGCATAGGTTGGGGTAGCACAGATACGCAGTATTTT; CDR3aa: CASSIGWGSTDTQYF
v_gene: TRBV12-3/TRBV12-4; j_gene: TRBJ2-2; abundance: many; d_gene: .; CDR3nt: TGTGCCAGCAGTTGGGGGATAAAGCGGAACACCGGGGAGCTGTTTTTT; CDR3aa: CASSWGIKRNTGELFF
v_gene: TRBV30; j_gene: TRBJ2-2; abundance: .; d_gene: .; CDR3nt: TGTGCCTGGGGAGAGGCCGGGGAGCTGTTTTTT; CDR3aa: CAWGEAGELFF
v_gene: TRBV6-2/TRBV6-3; j_gene: TRBJ2-7; abundance: few; d_gene: TRBD1; CDR3nt: TGTGCCAGCAGTTACAGGGGACAGCCCTACTACGAGCAGTACTTC; CDR3aa: CASSYRGQPYYEQYF
v_gene: TRBV27; j_gene: TRBJ2-2; abundance: many; d_gene: .; CDR3nt: TGTGCCAGCAGTTTTTGGCCCACCGGGGAGCTGTTTTTT; CDR3aa: CASSFWPTGELFF
v_gene: TRBV7-9; j_gene: TRBJ2-3; abundance: many; d_gene: .; CDR3nt: TGTGCCAGCAGCTTAGGAGTTGTTGCAGATACGCAGTATTTT; CDR3aa: CASSLGVVADTQYF
v_gene: TRBV7-2; j_gene: TRBJ2-3; abundance: many; d_gene: .; CDR3nt: TGTGCCAGCAGCCGAGATCCAGGCACAGATACGCAGTATTTT; CDR3aa: CASSRDPGTDTQYF
v_gene: TRBV20-1; j_gene: TRBJ2-6; abundance: few; d_gene: .; CDR3nt: TGCAGTGCGCTCGGGACAACGAGGTTCTCTGGGGCCAACGTCCTGACTTTC; CDR3aa: CSALGTTRFSGANVLTF
v_gene: TRBV5-1; j_gene: TRBJ1-6; abundance: .; d_gene: TRBD1; CDR3nt: TGCGCCAGCAGCCGGGGACAGGGATATTCACCCCTCCACTTT; CDR3aa: CASSRGQGYSPLHF
v_gene: TRBV9; j_gene: TRBJ1-6; abundance: many; d_gene: .; CDR3nt: TGTGCCAGCAGCGCGACTAAAAGCTCCTATAATTCACCCCTCCACTTT; CDR3aa: CASSATKSSYNSPLHF
v_gene: TRBV30; j_gene: TRBJ2-1; abundance: .; d_gene: TRBD2; CDR3nt: TGTGCCTGGAGCCCAAACGGGGGGGTAGTTTACAATGAGCAGTTCTTC; CDR3aa: CAWSPNGGVVYNEQFF
v_gene: TRBV5-1; j_gene: TRBJ2-1; abundance: few; d_gene: TRBD2; CDR3nt: TGCGCCAGCAGCGGGCAGGGACTAGCGGTCTACAATGAGCAGTTCTTC; CDR3aa: CASSGQGLAVYNEQFF